The 6 T cell receptor beta chains in this list originate from one sample, sequenced in a study of human T cells and chemical hapten exposure. It was from unfractionated whole blood that total RNA was extracted. TCRdb re-called the 5' RACE reads through MiXCR, storing one row per CDR3 protein. The sample has tens of thousands of distinct CDR3 sequences, roughly 8% seen once; the top ten hold about 2.2%. These receptors all come from a male donor in good health.

The V and J genes are TRBV12-3 or TRBV12-4 and TRBJ2-7; TRBD2 is a possible D gene (6 bases). Trimming stripped 2 bases from V and 7 bases from J, with 12 bases between. The CDR3 extends over 13 amino acids. In DNA form, the CDR3 reads TGTGCCAGCAGTTTAAATAGCGGAAGTGAGCAGTACTTC. This gives the protein CASSLNSGSEQYF.

About this clonotype: With a much larger clone just one base away, this may be a read error. This chain uses TRBV4-3 with TRBJ1-4; D perhaps matches TRBD1 (6 bases). The CDR3 has 13 residues. Germline lookup yields CDR1 LGHNA and CDR2 YSLEER. CDR3 sequence (DNA): TGCGCCAGCAGCCAAGGGATTTGTGACAGGCGTTATTTT. Its translation is CASSQGICDRRYF.

This chain links TRBV29-1 with TRBJ2-2; no clear D gene. The V gene lost 4 bases and the J gene lost 5 bases, with 14 bases spanning the gap. The CDR3 is made up of 14 amino acids. The germline CDR1 and CDR2 sequences are SQVTM and ANQGSEA. CDR3 protein: CSVGEVLSTGELFF. The CDR3 DNA reads as TGCAGCGTTGGAGAGGTTTTGAGTACCGGGGAGCTGTTTTTT.

The chain recombines TRBV5-1 with TRBJ2-7; possible D gene TRBD1, 5 bases. The CDR3 runs to 14 residues. V was cut by 1 base and J by 6 bases, with 14 bases left in between. CDR1 and CDR2 (germline): SGHRS, YFSETQ. In DNA, the CDR3 is TGCGCCAGCAGCTTGATCCCGACAGTCCTCGAGCAGTACTTC. It yields the protein CASSLIPTVLEQYF.

In this sample, this clonotype turned up a few times. V and J are TRBV12-3 or TRBV12-4 and TRBJ1-6, with D tentatively TRBD1 (6 bases). With 7 bases removed from V and 13 bases from J, the gap between germline ends came to 20 bases. This CDR3 has 14 amino acids. CDR3 sequence: CASKGGPAINPLHF. CDR3 nucleotides: TGTGCCAGCAAAGGGGGACCGGCTATTAATCCCCTCCACTTT.

This clonotype was observed a few times. The CDR3 sequence: CASSLTSRQGEMREQYF. The CDR3 DNA follows: TGTGCCAGCAGCTTAACCTCCAGACAGGGGGAGATGAGGGAGCAGTACTTC. V and J are TRBV7-2 and TRBJ2-7; 9 bases are shared with TRBD1. The CDR3 totals 17 residues. The V and J ends lost 2 bases and 7 bases, in that order; junction bases with no gene match: 15. Germline assignment: CDR1 SGHTA and CDR2 FQGNSA.